This T cell receptor beta chain was recorded in a study of blood T cell repertoires in COVID-19. Study-wide background: Samples taken during acute and convalescent COVID-19 were collected in the United States, Italy and Spain. PBMCs, B-cell-depleted T cells, or T cells were the source of the cDNA or gDNA that made up the material.

In the original workflow: Reference gene primer amplification gave estimated nucleated cell counts. The assay was immunoSEQ multiplex PCR, and TCRdb's table has in-frame clones only and misses some. The V and J calls and clone size were taken over from that table, and D and trimming were inferred from the DNA. The table lists roughly 100,000 clones, around 74% of them singletons. CDR3 length equals 13 residues. Trimming cost V 4 bases and J 3 bases; bases outside gene matches: 0. Looked up from germline, CDR1 is KGHSH and CDR2 is LQKENI. This clone appeared a few times. The same CDR3 also results from other DNA sequences found in this sample.

Sequenced sample: peripheral blood. The chain employs TRBV18 and TRBJ2-7; 10 nucleotides agree with TRBD1. The clonotype comes from a woman between 65 and 79 years old with acute or convalescent COVID-19. The CDR3 sequence: CASSRTGGYEQYF. The CDR3 region has the DNA TGTGCCAGCTCACGGACAGGGGGCTACGAGCAGTACTTC. Full variable domain (outside the CDR3, taken from reference TRBV18 and TRBJ2-7): NAGVMQNPRHLVRRRGQEARLRCSPMKGHSHVYWYRQLPEEGLKFMVYLQKENIIDESGMPKERFSAEFPKEGPSILRIQQVVRGDSAAYFCASSRTGGYEQYFGPGTRLTVT.